The 4 T cell receptor beta chains given below trace back to one sample, sequenced in a study of molecular identifiers for immune sequencing clone quantification. TCRdb itself ran the PCR reads through MiXCR, one entry per CDR3 protein. This sample has 100,000 or so distinct CDR3 sequences, with roughly a fifth found just once. The sample taken for sequencing was naive CD8+ T cells from blood, with Jurkat cell RNA spiked in. The subset is: FACS-sorted CD8+CD4-CCR7+CD45RA+ naive T cells. These receptors originate from a human donor in good health. Some libraries in this study had Jurkat cell RNA spiked in.

Turning to this clonotype: A much larger clone lies a single base off, so this may be a read error. This chain links TRBV30 with TRBJ2-1, with 7 positions matching TRBD2. The germline V gene encodes CDR1 GTSNPN and CDR2 SVGIG (reference sequence). The CDR3 length is 14 residues. In nucleotides, the CDR3 is TGTGCCAGGAGTTGGGGCCTAGCGGTCAATGAGCAGTTCTTC. Amino acids: CARSWGLAVNEQFF.

This clonotype was recorded many times. CDR3 DNA: TGTGCCTGGAGTTCCGGGTCCGGGGAGCTGTTTTTT. Its translation is CAWSSGSGELFF. J is TRBJ2-2 and V is TRBV30; no firm D call. Germline V gene lookup returns CDR1 GTSNPN and CDR2 SVGIG (reference sequence). Trimming stripped 2 bases from V and 6 bases from J, with 7 bases between. The CDR3 is 12 amino acids.

This clonotype was recorded a few times. V gene TRBV6-5 combines with J gene TRBJ1-4, with TRBD1 matching 8 bases. CDR1 MNHEY and CDR2 SVGAGI come from the germline V gene. This CDR3 spans 14 amino acids. V was clipped by 6 bases and J by 7 bases; unmatched bases: 7. CDR3 nucleotide sequence: TGTGCCAGCAGCCTGGACAGGGTCGCTGAAAAACTGTTTTTT. Amino acid sequence: CASSLDRVAEKLFF.

This clonotype was detected ten times or more. The chain is built from TRBV4-1 and TRBJ2-2; tentative D call: TRBD2 (5 bases). There are 17 residues in the CDR3. The germline V gene encodes CDR1 MGHRA and CDR2 YSYEKL. Trimming pared 0 bases from V and 1 base from J, leaving 12 bases between. The CDR3 region has the DNA TGCGCCAGCAGCCAAGAGAGGGCCCCCAGGAACACCGGGGAGCTGTTTTTT. Translated: CASSQERAPRNTGELFF.